The clone carrying this TCR beta chain was counted a few times. The sequencing template was cDNA reverse transcribed from extracted RNA. Only in-frame clones appear in the TCRdb table, and some are missing; sequencing was by immunoSEQ multiplex PCR. The data hold tens of thousands of clones, with approximately 66% observed a single time. This entry comes from a study of CD8+ T cells in alopecia areata. Background on the study: A regimen of oral tofacitinib, 5 to 10 mg twice daily, was given to treated patients.

Indicated treatment: oral pan-JAK inhibitor, 5-10 mg twice daily. Germline CDR1 is SEHNR and CDR2 is FQNEAQ (reference sequence). V was cut by 1 base and J by 1 base, with 8 bases left in between. CDR3 length equals 15 residues. The sequence derives from a human donor with alopecia areata. The J gene is TRBJ2-4, the V gene TRBV7-9; D call uncertain. Sequenced material: CD8+ T cells sorted from blood, taken at week 24, from a patient treated with tofacitinib. The CDR3 spells CASSLDGIAKNIQYF. In DNA form, the CDR3 reads TGTGCCAGCAGCTTAGATGGGATCGCCAAAAACATTCAGTACTTC.